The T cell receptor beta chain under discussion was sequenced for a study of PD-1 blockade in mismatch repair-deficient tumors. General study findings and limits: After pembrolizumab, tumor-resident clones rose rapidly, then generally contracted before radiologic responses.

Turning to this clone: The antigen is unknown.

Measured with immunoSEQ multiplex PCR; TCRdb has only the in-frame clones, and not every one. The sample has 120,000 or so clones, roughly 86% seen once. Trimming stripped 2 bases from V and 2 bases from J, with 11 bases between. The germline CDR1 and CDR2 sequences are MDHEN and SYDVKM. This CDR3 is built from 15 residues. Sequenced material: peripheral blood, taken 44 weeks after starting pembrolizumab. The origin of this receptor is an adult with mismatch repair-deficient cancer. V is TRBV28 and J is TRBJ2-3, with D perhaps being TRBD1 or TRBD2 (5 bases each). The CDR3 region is CASSLVMGVTDTQYF. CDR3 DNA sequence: TGTGCCAGCAGTTTAGTAATGGGGGTCACAGATACGCAGTATTTT.